The present TCR beta chain was sequenced within a study of blood T cell repertoires in COVID-19. Study context: Whether acute or convalescent, the COVID-19 samples came from the United States, Italy and Spain. PBMCs, B-cell-depleted T cells, or T cells provided the cDNA or gDNA that made up the material.

This CDR3 is 14 amino acids long. The germline V gene encodes CDR1 MDHEN and CDR2 SYDVKM. Unmatched junction bases numbered 6, after V lost 5 bases and J lost 5 bases. Authors' processing steps: Estimates of nucleated cell counts were drawn from the amplification of reference gene primers. Using immunoSEQ multiplex PCR, the repertoire was profiled, and TCRdb retains in-frame clones only, with some absent. The DNA gave D and trimming, while V, J and clone size come from that table. The data contain under 250,000 clones, about four fifths of them seen just once; the ten biggest clones take up approximately 8.1%.

The source of this sequence is a woman aged 45-59 years with active or convalescent COVID-19. Sequencing was performed on peripheral blood. The genes are TRBV28 and TRBJ1-1; TRBD1 aligns across 9 bases. Here the CDR3 DNA reads TGTGCCAGCAGTCCCGGGACAGGGTTAACTGAAGCTTTCTTT. The encoded protein is CASSPGTGLTEAFF.